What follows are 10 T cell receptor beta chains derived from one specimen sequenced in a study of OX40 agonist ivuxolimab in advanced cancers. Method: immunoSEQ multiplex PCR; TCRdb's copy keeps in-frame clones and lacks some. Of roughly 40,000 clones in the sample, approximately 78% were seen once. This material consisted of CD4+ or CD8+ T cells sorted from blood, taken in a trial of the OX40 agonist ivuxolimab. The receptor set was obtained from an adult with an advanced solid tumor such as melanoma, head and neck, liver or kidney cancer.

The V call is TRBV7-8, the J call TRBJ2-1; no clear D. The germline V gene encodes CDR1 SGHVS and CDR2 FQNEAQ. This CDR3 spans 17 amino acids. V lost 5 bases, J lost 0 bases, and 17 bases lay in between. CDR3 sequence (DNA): TGTGCCAGCAGCCCACGGGCAGCGATAAGCTCCTACAATGAGCAGTTCTTC. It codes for CASSPRAAISSYNEQFF.

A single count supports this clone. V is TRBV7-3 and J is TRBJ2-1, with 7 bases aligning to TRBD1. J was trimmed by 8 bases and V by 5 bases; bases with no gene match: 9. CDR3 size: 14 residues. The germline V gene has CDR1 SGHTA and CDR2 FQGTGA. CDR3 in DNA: TGTGCCAGCAGCCAAAAGGGGGCCGTGGATGAGCAGTTCTTC. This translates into CASSQKGAVDEQFF.

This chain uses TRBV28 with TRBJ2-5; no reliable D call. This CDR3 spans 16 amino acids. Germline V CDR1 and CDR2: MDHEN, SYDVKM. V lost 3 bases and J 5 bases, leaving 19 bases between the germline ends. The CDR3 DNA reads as TGTGCCAGCAGTTTTCCTATAGGCGGAGAGTGGGAGACCCAGTACTTC. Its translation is CASSFPIGGEWETQYF. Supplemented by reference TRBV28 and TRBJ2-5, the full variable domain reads DVKVTQSSRYLVKRTGEKVFLECVQDMDHENMFWYRQDPGLGLRLIYFSYDVKMKEKGDIPEGYSVSREKKERFSLILESASTNQTSMYLCASSFPIGGEWETQYFGPGTRLLVL.

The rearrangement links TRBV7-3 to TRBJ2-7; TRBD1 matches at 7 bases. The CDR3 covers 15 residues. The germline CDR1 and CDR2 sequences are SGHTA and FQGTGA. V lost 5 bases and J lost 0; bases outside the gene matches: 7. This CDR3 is CASSPTGMSSYEQYF. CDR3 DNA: TGTGCCAGCAGCCCGACAGGGATGAGCTCCTACGAGCAGTACTTC.

For the CDR3, the DNA is TGTGCCAGCAGCGTGGGGAGGACAAACATTCGGCCTGGAAACACCATATATTTT. Its translation: CASSVGRTNIRPGNTIYF. The chain employs TRBV9 and TRBJ1-3, with D perhaps matching TRBD1 (5 bases). Trimming left V 2 bases short and J 2 bases short, with 20 bases between. The CDR3 spans 18 residues. Looked up from germline, CDR1 is SGDLS and CDR2 is YYNGEE.

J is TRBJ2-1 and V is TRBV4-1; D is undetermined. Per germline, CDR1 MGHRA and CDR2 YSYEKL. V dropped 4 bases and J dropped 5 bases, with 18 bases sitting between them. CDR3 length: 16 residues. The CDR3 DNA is TGCGCCAGCAGCCTCATCGGACGCCGATTTAACAATGAGCAGTTCTTC. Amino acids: CASSLIGRRFNNEQFF.

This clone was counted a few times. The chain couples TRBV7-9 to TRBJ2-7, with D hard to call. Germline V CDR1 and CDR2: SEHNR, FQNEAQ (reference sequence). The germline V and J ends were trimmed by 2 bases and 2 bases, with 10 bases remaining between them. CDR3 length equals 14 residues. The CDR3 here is CASSLSGSTYEQYF. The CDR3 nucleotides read TGTGCCAGCAGCTTATCGGGTTCGACCTACGAGCAGTACTTC.

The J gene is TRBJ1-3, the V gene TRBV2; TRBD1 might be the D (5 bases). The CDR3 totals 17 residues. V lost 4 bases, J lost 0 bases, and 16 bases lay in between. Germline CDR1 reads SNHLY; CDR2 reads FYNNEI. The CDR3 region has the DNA TGTGCCAGCAGTGTAGGAAGGGGCCGGATCTCTGGAAACACCATATATTTT. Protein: CASSVGRGRISGNTIYF.

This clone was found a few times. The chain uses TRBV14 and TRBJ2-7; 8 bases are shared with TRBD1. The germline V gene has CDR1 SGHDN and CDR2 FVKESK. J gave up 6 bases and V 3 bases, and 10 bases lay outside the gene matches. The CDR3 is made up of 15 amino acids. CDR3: CASSQVQGALAEQYF. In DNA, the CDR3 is TGTGCCAGCAGCCAGGTTCAGGGGGCCCTAGCCGAGCAGTACTTC.

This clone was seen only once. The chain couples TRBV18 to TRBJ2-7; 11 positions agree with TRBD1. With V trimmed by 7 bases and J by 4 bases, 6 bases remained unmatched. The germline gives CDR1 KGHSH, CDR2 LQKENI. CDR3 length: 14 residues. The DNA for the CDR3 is TGTGCCAGCTTGTCGGACAGGGGGCCGTACGAGCAGTACTTC. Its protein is CASLSDRGPYEQYF.